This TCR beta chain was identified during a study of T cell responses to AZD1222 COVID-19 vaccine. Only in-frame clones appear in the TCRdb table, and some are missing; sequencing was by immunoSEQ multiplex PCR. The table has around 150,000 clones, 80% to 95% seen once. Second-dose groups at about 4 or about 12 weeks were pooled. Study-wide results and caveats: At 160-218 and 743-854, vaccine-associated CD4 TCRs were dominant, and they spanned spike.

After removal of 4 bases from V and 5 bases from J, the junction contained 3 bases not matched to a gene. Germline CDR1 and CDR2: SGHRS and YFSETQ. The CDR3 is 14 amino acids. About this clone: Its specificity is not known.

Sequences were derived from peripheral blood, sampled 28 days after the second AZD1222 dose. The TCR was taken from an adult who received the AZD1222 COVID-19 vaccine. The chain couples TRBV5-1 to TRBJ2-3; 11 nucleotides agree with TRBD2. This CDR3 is CASSLGTSGDTQYF. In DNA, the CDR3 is TGCGCCAGCAGCCTGGGGACTAGCGGAGATACGCAGTATTTT.